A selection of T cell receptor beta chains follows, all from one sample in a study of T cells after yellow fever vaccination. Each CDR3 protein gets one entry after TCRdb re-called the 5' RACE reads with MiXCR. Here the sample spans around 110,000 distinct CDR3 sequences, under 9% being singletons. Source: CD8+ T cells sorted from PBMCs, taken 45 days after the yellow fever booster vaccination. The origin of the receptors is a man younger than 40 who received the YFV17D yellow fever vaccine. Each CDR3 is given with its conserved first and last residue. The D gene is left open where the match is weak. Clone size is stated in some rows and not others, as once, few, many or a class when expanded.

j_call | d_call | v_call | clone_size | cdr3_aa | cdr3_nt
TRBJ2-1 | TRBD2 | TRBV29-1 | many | CSVEGTSGFSSYNEQFF | TGCAGCGTTGAAGGGACTAGCGGGTTTAGCTCCTACAATGAGCAGTTCTTC
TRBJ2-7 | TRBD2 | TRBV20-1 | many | CSARGGRDPSEQYF | TGCAGTGCTAGAGGCGGGAGGGACCCGAGCGAGCAGTACTTC
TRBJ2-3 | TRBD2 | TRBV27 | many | CASSPSELADTDTQYF | TGTGCCAGCAGTCCGTCGGAACTAGCGGACACAGATACGCAGTATTTT
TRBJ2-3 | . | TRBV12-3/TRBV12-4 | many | CASSLWNTDTQYF | TGTGCCAGCAGTTTATGGAACACAGATACGCAGTATTTT
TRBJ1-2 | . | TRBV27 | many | CASSLRGAVGYTF | TGTGCCAGCAGTTTACGGGGAGCGGTAGGCTACACCTTC
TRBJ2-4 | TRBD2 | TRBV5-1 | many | CASSQGTNKNIQYF | TGCGCCAGCAGCCAAGGGACTAACAAAAACATTCAGTACTTC
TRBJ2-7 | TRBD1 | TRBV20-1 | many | CSARSQKTGGVTYEQYF | TGCAGTGCTAGAAGCCAAAAAACAGGGGGCGTTACCTACGAGCAGTACTTC
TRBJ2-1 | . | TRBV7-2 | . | CASGTLGREFF | TGTGCCAGCGGCACCCTGGGACGGGAATTCTTC
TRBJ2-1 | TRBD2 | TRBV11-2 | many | CASSPAGTSVTYNEQFF | TGTGCCAGCAGCCCAGCTGGGACTAGCGTAACCTACAATGAGCAGTTCTTC
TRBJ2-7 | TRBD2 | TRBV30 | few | CAWTFGGRAYEQYF | TGTGCCTGGACGTTCGGCGGGAGGGCCTACGAGCAGTACTTC
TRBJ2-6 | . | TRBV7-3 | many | CASSFYPSGANVLTF | TGTGCCAGCAGCTTTTACCCGTCTGGGGCCAACGTCCTGACTTTC
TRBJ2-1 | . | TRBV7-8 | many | CASSLVVASDFPTDEQFF | TGTGCCAGCAGCTTAGTGGTTGCTAGCGATTTCCCTACCGATGAGCAGTTCTTC
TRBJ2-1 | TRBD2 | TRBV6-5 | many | CASSTQRGIRSYNEQFF | TGTGCCAGCAGTACCCAGCGGGGGATACGCTCCTACAATGAGCAGTTCTTC
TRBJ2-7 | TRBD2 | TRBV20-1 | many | CSAQGTREYEQYF | TGCAGTGCTCAGGGGACTAGGGAATACGAGCAGTACTTC
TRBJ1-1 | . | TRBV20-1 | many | CSARDRPTEAFF | TGCAGTGCTAGAGATCGGCCCACTGAAGCTTTCTTT
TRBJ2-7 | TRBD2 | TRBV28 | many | CASSFRGLAYEQYF | TGTGCCAGCAGTTTCCGTGGACTAGCCTACGAGCAGTACTTC
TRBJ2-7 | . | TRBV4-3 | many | CASSQHTDEIGYEQYF | TGCGCCAGCAGCCAGCACACGGACGAAATTGGGTACGAGCAGTACTTC
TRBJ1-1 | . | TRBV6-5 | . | CASSYSGSAEAFF | TGTGCCAGCAGTTACTCAGGGTCCGCTGAAGCTTTCTTT
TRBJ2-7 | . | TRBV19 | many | CASSWGSSEQYF | TGTGCCAGTAGTTGGGGCTCTTCCGAGCAGTACTTC
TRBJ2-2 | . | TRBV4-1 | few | CASRGAVTGELFF | TGCGCCAGCAGGGGGGCGGTGACCGGGGAGCTGTTTTTT
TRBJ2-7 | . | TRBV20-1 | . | CSGLRGYYEQYF | TGCAGTGGGCTGCGGGGTTACTACGAGCAGTACTTC
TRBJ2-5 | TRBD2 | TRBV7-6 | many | CASSFSWGGETQYF | TGTGCCAGCAGCTTTTCTTGGGGGGGAGAGACCCAGTACTTC
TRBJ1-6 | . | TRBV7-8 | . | CASSLAVSLNSPLHF | TGTGCCAGCAGCTTAGCGGTATCCTTAAATTCACCCCTCCACTTT
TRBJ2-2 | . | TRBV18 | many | CASSPGGDNTGELFF | TGTGCCAGCTCACCGGGCGGAGATAACACCGGGGAGCTGTTTTTT
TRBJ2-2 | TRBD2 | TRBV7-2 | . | CASTRLAHTGELFF | TGTGCCAGCACCCGACTAGCCCACACCGGGGAGCTGTTTTTT
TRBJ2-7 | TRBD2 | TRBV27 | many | CASSASGRAFYEQYF | TGTGCCAGCAGTGCAAGCGGGAGGGCCTTCTACGAGCAGTACTTC
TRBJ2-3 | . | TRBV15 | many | CATSIGLRGADTQYF | TGTGCCACCAGCATAGGTCTCCGCGGGGCAGATACGCAGTATTTT
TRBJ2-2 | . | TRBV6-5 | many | CASSYQAEGTGELFF | TGTGCCAGCAGTTACCAGGCCGAGGGGACCGGGGAGCTGTTTTTT
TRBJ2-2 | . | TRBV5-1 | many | CASSFLGTGGELFF | TGCGCCAGCAGCTTCTTAGGGACCGGCGGGGAGCTGTTTTTT
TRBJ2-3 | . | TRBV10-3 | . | CAISLDDTQYF | TGTGCCATCAGCCTCGATGATACGCAGTATTTT
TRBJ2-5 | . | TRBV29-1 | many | CSVEAGEETQYF | TGCAGCGTTGAAGCGGGTGAAGAGACCCAGTACTTC
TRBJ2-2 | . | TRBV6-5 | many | CASTNQETLRGELFF | TGTGCCAGCACCAATCAGGAAACCCTCCGCGGGGAGCTGTTTTTT
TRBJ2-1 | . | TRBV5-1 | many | CASSLAGPYNEQFF | TGCGCCAGCAGCTTAGCGGGTCCGTACAATGAGCAGTTCTTC
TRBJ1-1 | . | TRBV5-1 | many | CASTLSGTLNTEAFF | TGCGCCAGCACCCTATCCGGGACACTGAACACTGAAGCTTTCTTT
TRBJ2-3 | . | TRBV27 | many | CASSFSATLQEADTQYF | TGTGCCAGCAGTTTTTCGGCCACCTTACAGGAGGCAGATACGCAGTATTTT
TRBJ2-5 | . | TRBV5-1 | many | CASSLLGPQETQYF | TGCGCCAGCAGCTTGTTGGGACCCCAAGAGACCCAGTACTTC
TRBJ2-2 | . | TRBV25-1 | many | CASSAYRLTGELFF | TGTGCCAGCAGCGCGTATCGGTTAACCGGGGAGCTGTTTTTT
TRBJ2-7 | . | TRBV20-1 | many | CSAPLSYEQYF | TGCAGTGCCCCCCTCTCCTACGAGCAGTACTTC
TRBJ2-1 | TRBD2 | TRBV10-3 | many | CAISESMAGGSNEQFF | TGTGCCATCAGTGAGTCGATGGCGGGAGGGTCCAATGAGCAGTTCTTC
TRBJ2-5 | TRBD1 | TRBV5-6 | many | CASSSGTDGETQYF | TGTGCCAGCAGCTCAGGGACAGACGGAGAGACCCAGTACTTC
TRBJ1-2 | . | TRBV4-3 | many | CASSQEPQGNYGYTF | TGCGCCAGCAGCCAAGAGCCCCAGGGGAACTATGGCTACACCTTC
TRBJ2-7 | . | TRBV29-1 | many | CSVEVGKVGEQYF | TGCAGCGTTGAAGTGGGTAAGGTCGGCGAGCAGTACTTC
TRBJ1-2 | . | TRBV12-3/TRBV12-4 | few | CASSSDGFYTF | TGTGCCAGCAGTTCGGACGGATTCTACACCTTC
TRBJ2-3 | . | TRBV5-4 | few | CASSPERPSTDTQYF | TGTGCCAGCAGCCCAGAGCGGCCTAGCACAGATACGCAGTATTTT
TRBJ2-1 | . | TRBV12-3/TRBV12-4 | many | CASSWGTGEQFF | TGTGCCAGCAGTTGGGGGACGGGTGAGCAGTTCTTC
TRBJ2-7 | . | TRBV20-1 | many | CSAHVASQGSYEQYF | TGCAGTGCCCACGTGGCCTCCCAAGGCTCCTACGAGCAGTACTTC